This T cell receptor beta chain was observed in a study of blood T cell repertoires in COVID-19. Across the whole study: Acute and convalescent COVID-19 specimens originated in the United States, Italy and Spain. T cells, B-cell-depleted T cells, or PBMCs provided the cDNA or gDNA that served as material.

The repertoire was sequenced with immunoSEQ multiplex PCR; TCRdb's copy has only in-frame clones and lacks some. The sample holds tens of thousands of clones, approximately 89% seen once. V trimming: 4 bases; J trimming: 2 bases; junction bases outside the gene matches: 15. Germline V gene data show CDR1 as LGHDT and CDR2 as YNNKEL (reference sequence). The CDR3 length is 18 residues. This chain connects TRBV3-1 (or the pseudogene TRBV3-2) to TRBJ2-3; 7 bases agree with TRBD2. This TCR derives from a human donor in a cohort sampled during active COVID-19. The sequencing sample was made of peripheral blood. CDR3 DNA sequence: TGTGCCAGCAGCCCCAGGACCCTCTTAGCGGGTTTCACAGATACGCAGTATTTT. Translation gives CASSPRTLLAGFTDTQYF.